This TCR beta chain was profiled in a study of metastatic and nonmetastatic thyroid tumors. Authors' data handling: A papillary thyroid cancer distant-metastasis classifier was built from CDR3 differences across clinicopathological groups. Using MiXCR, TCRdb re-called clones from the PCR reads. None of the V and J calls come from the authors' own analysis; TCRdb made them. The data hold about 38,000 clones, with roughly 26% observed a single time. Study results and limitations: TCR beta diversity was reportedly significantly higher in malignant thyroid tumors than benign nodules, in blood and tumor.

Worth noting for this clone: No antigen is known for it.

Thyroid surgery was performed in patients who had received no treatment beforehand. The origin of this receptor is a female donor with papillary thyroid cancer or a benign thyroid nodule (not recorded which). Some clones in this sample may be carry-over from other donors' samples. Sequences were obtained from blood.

The CDR3 loop reads CASSPLPGISYEQYF. In nucleotides, the CDR3 is TGTGCCAGCAGTCCCCTCCCAGGCATCTCCTACGAGCAGTACTTC. The V and J genes are TRBV28 and TRBJ2-7, with D unresolved. V gave up 5 bases and J gave up 0 bases, with 14 bases separating them. The germline gives CDR1 MDHEN, CDR2 SYDVKM. The CDR3 has 15 residues.